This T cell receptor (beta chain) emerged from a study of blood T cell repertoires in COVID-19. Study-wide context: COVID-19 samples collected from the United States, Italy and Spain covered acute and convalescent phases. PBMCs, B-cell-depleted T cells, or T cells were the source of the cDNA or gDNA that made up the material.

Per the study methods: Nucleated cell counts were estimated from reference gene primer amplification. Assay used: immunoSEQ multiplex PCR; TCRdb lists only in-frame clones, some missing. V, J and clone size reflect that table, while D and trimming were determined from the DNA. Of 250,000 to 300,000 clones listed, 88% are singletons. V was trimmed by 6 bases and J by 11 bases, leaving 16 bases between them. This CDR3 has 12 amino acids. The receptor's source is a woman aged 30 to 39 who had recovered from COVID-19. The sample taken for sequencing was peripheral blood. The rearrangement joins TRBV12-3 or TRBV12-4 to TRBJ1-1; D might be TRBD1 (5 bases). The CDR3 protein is CASSTFNRRAFF. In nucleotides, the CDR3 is TGTGCCAGCAGCACTTTTAACAGGCGGGCTTTCTTT.